This T cell receptor beta chain originates from a study of PD-1 blockade in classical Hodgkin lymphoma. Study results and caveats: The CD4+ diversity rise by C4D1 was clearest in complete responders. Any patient who commenced nivolumab under 1 year after ASCT was excluded.

Each of the patients experienced relapse following autologous stem cell transplantation, and their brentuximab vedotin exposure differed. The study recorded best responses of complete response, partial response or progressive disease. Regarding this clone: Its antigen is as yet unknown.

TCRdb's copy holds only in-frame clones and misses some; the assay was immunoSEQ multiplex PCR. The profile shows approximately 99,000 clones, about nine tenths of them singletons. The germline V and J ends were trimmed by 9 bases and 5 bases, with 15 bases remaining between them. The CDR3 contains 13 residues. Germline lookup yields CDR1 PRHDT and CDR2 FYEKMQ (reference sequence). The sample was peripheral blood mononuclear cells (PBMCs), taken before the second cycle of nivolumab. This chain links TRBV13 with TRBJ2-3, with D possibly matching TRBD2 (5 bases). This receptor was identified in a human donor with classical Hodgkin lymphoma. CDR3 amino acids: CASLLRGLDTQYF. The CDR3 bases are TGTGCCAGTTTACTACGGGGTTTAGATACGCAGTATTTT.